This is a list of T cell receptor beta chains from one sample in a study of blood T cell repertoires in COVID-19. Some clones are missing from TCRdb's copy, which holds only in-frame ones; the method was immunoSEQ multiplex PCR. In the table there are approximately 250,000 clones, around 88% of which are singletons. Material: PBMCs or T cells enriched from blood (not recorded which). These receptors all come from a woman between 40 and 55 years old with acute COVID-19. CDR3s leave out the opening cysteine and the closing phenylalanine or tryptophan.

j_gene: TRBJ2-3; v_gene: TRBV6-5; CDR3aa: ASSYRGLAGADTQY
j_gene: TRBJ2-1; v_gene: TRBV29-1; CDR3aa: SAGRPPRGEQF
j_gene: TRBJ2-2; v_gene: TRBV5-1; CDR3aa: ASSLTGFPGELF
j_gene: TRBJ2-5; v_gene: TRBV7-2; CDR3aa: ASSLAGQKTQY
j_gene: TRBJ2-7; v_gene: TRBV10-1; CDR3aa: ASSDSRDEQY
j_gene: TRBJ1-6; v_gene: TRBV27; CDR3aa: ASSSLDRAYNSPLH
j_gene: TRBJ2-2; v_gene: TRBV6-2/TRBV6-3; CDR3aa: ASSYPMASGRAGELF
j_gene: TRBJ2-5; v_gene: TRBV30; CDR3aa: AWSTGNTNQETQY
j_gene: TRBJ1-1; v_gene: TRBV6-5; CDR3aa: ASSYSGRGREAF
j_gene: TRBJ1-2; v_gene: TRBV24-1; CDR3aa: ATSGGQGVYGYT
j_gene: TRBJ2-5; v_gene: TRBV7-2; CDR3aa: ASSSGISSGGRETQY